The 32 T cell receptor beta chains listed next were all sequenced from one sample in a study of blood T cell repertoires in COVID-19. Here immunoSEQ multiplex PCR was the method, and the copy in TCRdb shows in-frame clones only, minus some. The sample contains about 220,000 clones, 70% to 85% of which appear only once. The sequenced sample was PBMCs or T cells enriched from blood (not recorded which). Source of these receptors: a woman aged 40 to 50 with acute COVID-19.

The chain has TRBV5-6 and TRBJ1-2; weak D call: TRBD1 (5 bases). CDR1 and CDR2 from the germline V gene are SGHDT and YYEEEE. The length of the CDR3 is 16 residues. V was pared by 5 bases and J by 4 bases, with 21 bases between. The CDR3 spells CASRRRTDNELYGYTF. In DNA, the CDR3 is TGTGCCAGCAGGCGAAGGACGGACAATGAACTCTATGGCTACACCTTC.

This chain connects TRBV9 to TRBJ1-2, with TRBD1 as a possible D gene (6 bases). Germline V gene data show CDR1 as SGDLS and CDR2 as YYNGEE. This CDR3 is built from 14 residues. V shed 3 bases and J shed 10 bases, with 19 bases lying between them. The CDR3 loop reads CASSAFTGREDYTF. The CDR3 DNA is TGTGCCAGCAGCGCATTTACAGGGAGGGAGGACTACACCTTC.

This clone was observed once. The chain combines TRBV2 with TRBJ2-2, with D possibly TRBD2 on 5 matching bases. From germline, CDR1 is SNHLY and CDR2 FYNNEI. Trimming left V 10 bases short and J 2 bases short, with 11 bases between. This CDR3 is 13 amino acids long. DNA for the CDR3: TGTGCCACCGGACGGGGAAACACCGGGGAGCTGTTTTTT. This encodes CATGRGNTGELFF.

The chain carries TRBV19 and TRBJ1-1; D is undetermined. V was pared by 5 bases and J by 6 bases, with 19 bases between. The CDR3 has 15 amino acids. Looked up from germline, CDR1 is LNHDA and CDR2 is SQIVND (reference sequence). The CDR3 DNA is TGTGCCAGTAGTCTCCAGGTAGTCCCGACCTCTGAAGCTTTCTTT. Its translation: CASSLQVVPTSEAFF.

This chain joins TRBV19 and TRBJ1-1; D might be TRBD1 (5 bases). V was trimmed by 5 bases and J by 4 bases, leaving 20 bases between them. The CDR3 covers 16 residues. Germline V gene lookup returns CDR1 LNHDA and CDR2 SQIVND (reference sequence). Written as DNA, the CDR3 is TGTGCCAGTAGTGACCCCTGGGGGGTAGCAGGCACTGAAGCTTTCTTT. It is translated as CASSDPWGVAGTEAFF.

The V gene is TRBV3-1 (or the pseudogene TRBV3-2), the J gene TRBJ1-3; D unresolved. The germline V gene has CDR1 LGHDT and CDR2 YNNKEL (reference sequence). V was trimmed by 3 bases and J by 0 bases, leaving 9 bases between them. The CDR3 has 15 residues. This chain's CDR3 is CASSQTHNSGNTIYF. Here the CDR3 DNA reads TGTGCCAGCAGCCAGACACACAACTCTGGAAACACCATATATTTT.

The sample holds one count of this clone. The chain is built from TRBV27 and TRBJ2-7; 8 positions match TRBD2. Per the germline V gene, CDR1 is MNHEY and CDR2 is SMNVEV (reference sequence). Unmatched junction bases numbered 16, after V lost 4 bases and J lost 5 bases. CDR3 size: 17 residues. In DNA, the CDR3 is TGTGCCAGCAGTTCCCCCCCGGGTAGAAGCGGGAGTAACGAGCAGTACTTC. Residues: CASSSPPGRSGSNEQYF.

The chain uses TRBV14 and TRBJ1-2; TRBD1 matches 7 bases. There are 15 residues in the CDR3. V lost 2 bases and J lost 0; bases outside the gene matches: 3. CDR1 and CDR2 (germline): SGHDN, FVKESK. The CDR3 protein is CASSQRQGANYGYTF. In nucleotides, the CDR3 is TGTGCCAGCAGCCAACGACAGGGAGCTAACTATGGCTACACCTTC.

V is TRBV6-6 and J is TRBJ1-5; D is unclear. The V end was cut by 7 bases, the J end by 1 base, with 14 bases between. CDR3 size: 15 residues. Germline CDR1 is MNHNY and CDR2 is SVGAGI (reference sequence). The CDR3 loop is CASTGEMVSNQPQHF. CDR3 DNA sequence: TGTGCCAGCACCGGAGAAATGGTGAGCAATCAGCCCCAGCATTTT.

The CDR3 reads CASTTGTSASDTQYF. In DNA form, the CDR3 reads TGTGCCAGCACGACCGGGACTTCTGCATCAGATACGCAGTATTTT. The chain links TRBV18 to TRBJ2-3; D is possibly TRBD2 (6 bases). CDR1 and CDR2 from the germline V gene are KGHSH and LQKENI. This CDR3 comprises 15 residues. V was pared by 8 bases and J by 4 bases, with 19 bases between.

The J gene is TRBJ2-3, the V gene TRBV4-2; 9 bases are a match to TRBD2. Germline CDR1 is LGHNA and CDR2 is YNFKEQ. The CDR3 is made up of 17 amino acids. Losses at the gene ends were 0 bases for V and 4 bases for J; bases not matched to a gene: 8. CDR3: CASSQDLGSGSADTQYF. In DNA form, the CDR3 reads TGTGCCAGCAGCCAAGATCTGGGTAGCGGGAGTGCAGATACGCAGTATTTT.

This clone was detected a few times. This chain joins TRBV11-3 and TRBJ2-2; 9 bases are a match to TRBD1. Germline V gene data show CDR1 as SGHNT and CDR2 as YENEEA. The CDR3 is 16 amino acids. V dropped 5 bases and J dropped 3; count of bases not matched to a gene: 7. The CDR3 spells CASSAGTGIDTGELFF. DNA for the CDR3: TGTGCCAGCAGCGCCGGGACAGGGATCGACACCGGGGAGCTGTTTTTT. The variable domain in full, with the rest retrieved from reference TRBV11-3 and TRBJ2-2, is EAGVVQSPRYKIIEKKQPVAFWCNPISGHNTLYWYLQNLGQGPELLIRYENEEAVDDSQLPKDRFSAERLKGVDSTLKIQPAELGDSAVYLCASSAGTGIDTGELFFGEGSRLTVL.

The chain recombines TRBV7-9 with TRBJ1-4; 7 bases agree with TRBD1. Losses at the gene ends were 10 bases for V and 4 bases for J; bases not matched to a gene: 6. The CDR3 extends over 13 amino acids. Germline loops: CDR1 SEHNR, CDR2 FQNEAQ (reference sequence). The CDR3 DNA sequence: TGTGCCACCACAGGGGCCCTTAATGAAAAACTGTTTTTT. Its translation is CATTGALNEKLFF.

V usage is TRBV3-1 (or the pseudogene TRBV3-2) and J usage is TRBJ1-4; a weak D match, TRBD1 (6 bases). This CDR3 is built from 14 residues. CDR1 is LGHDT and CDR2 is YNNKEL in the germline V gene (reference sequence). The germline V and J ends were trimmed by 2 bases and 7 bases, with 11 bases remaining between them. As DNA, the CDR3 is TGTGCCAGCAGCCAATTAGGACAGTCTGAAAAACTGTTTTTT. Protein: CASSQLGQSEKLFF.

The chain carries TRBV6-2 or TRBV6-3 and TRBJ1-2; D remains ambiguous. The CDR3 contains 12 residues. V dropped 4 bases and J dropped 7 bases, with 10 bases sitting between them. CDR1 MNHEY and CDR2 SVGEGT come from the germline V gene. CDR3 DNA: TGTGCCAGCAGTTCGTCCCTGCGTGGCTACACCTTC. The encoded protein is CASSSSLRGYTF.

This clone was seen once. V usage is TRBV9 and J usage is TRBJ1-2; TRBD1 agrees at 8 bases. Germline V gives CDR1 SGDLS, CDR2 YYNGEE. This CDR3 has 13 amino acids. The V and J ends lost 3 bases and 8 bases, in that order; junction bases with no gene match: 6. The CDR3 sequence is CASSAQGARGYTF. In DNA form, the CDR3 reads TGTGCCAGCAGCGCGCAGGGGGCGCGCGGCTACACCTTC.

This chain links TRBV28 with TRBJ2-7; D possibly corresponds to TRBD2 (6 bases). Germline assignment: CDR1 MDHEN and CDR2 SYDVKM. Trimming cost V 7 bases and J 2 bases, with 15 bases left between them. The CDR3 contains 14 residues. The CDR3 region is CASIRDSITYEQYF. The CDR3 region has the DNA TGTGCCAGCATCCGGGACTCCATTACCTACGAGCAGTACTTC.

As for this clone: The identical CDR3 is also encoded by other nucleotide sequences in the sample. The chain carries TRBV9 and TRBJ2-1, with a possible D match to TRBD2 (6 bases). The CDR3 totals 15 residues. Deletions cut 1 base from V and 0 bases from J, with 8 bases between. Germline values: CDR1 SGDLS, CDR2 YYNGEE. This CDR3 reads CASSVSGSSYNEQFF. CDR3 sequence (DNA): TGTGCCAGCAGCGTATCCGGGAGCTCCTACAATGAGCAGTTCTTC.

The rearrangement uses TRBV25-1 and TRBJ1-2; TRBD1 matches at 8 bases. The CDR3 totals 15 residues. Germline V gene lookup returns CDR1 MGHDK and CDR2 SYGVNS. With V trimmed by 2 bases and J by 4 bases, 6 bases remained unmatched. The CDR3 DNA reads as TGTGCCAGCAGTGAAAGGGGACAGGCTTTCTATGGCTACACCTTC. As protein: CASSERGQAFYGYTF.

CDR3 bases: TGCGCCAGCAGCTTAGGAGTTCCTGGAAACACCATATATTTT. Translation: CASSLGVPGNTIYF. The rearrangement uses TRBV5-1 and TRBJ1-3; no definite D call. The V and J ends lost 2 bases and 2 bases respectively, with 8 bases between them. Germline CDR1 is SGHRS and CDR2 is YFSETQ. The CDR3 loop spans 14 amino acids.

The V and J genes are TRBV3-1 (or the pseudogene TRBV3-2) and TRBJ2-7; D may be TRBD1 (6 bases). From germline, CDR1 is LGHDT and CDR2 YNNKEL (reference sequence). CDR3 size: 15 residues. V lost 3 bases and J 1 base, leaving 13 bases between the germline ends. The CDR3 is CASSQAPQGSYEQYF. The CDR3 DNA reads TGTGCCAGCAGCCAGGCCCCACAGGGTTCCTACGAGCAGTACTTC.

This chain connects TRBV28 to TRBJ1-1; D is undetermined. Trimming left V 5 bases short and J 0 bases short, with 13 bases between. The CDR3 sequence is 15 residues long. CDR1 is MDHEN, CDR2 SYDVKM, per germline. The CDR3 spells CASSLTQRMNTEAFF. Here the CDR3 DNA reads TGTGCCAGCAGTCTGACCCAGCGCATGAACACTGAAGCTTTCTTT.

This chain joins TRBV6-2 or TRBV6-3 and TRBJ2-7, with D possibly being TRBD1 (6 bases). Germline CDR1 is MNHEY and CDR2 is SVGEGT. The CDR3 contains 14 residues. V was trimmed by 2 bases and J by 3 bases, leaving 11 bases between them. CDR3 in DNA: TGTGCCAGCAGTTACGGACAGATGCTCTACGAGCAGTACTTC. It encodes CASSYGQMLYEQYF.

The rearrangement uses TRBV7-2 and TRBJ1-1; D is possibly TRBD1 (5 bases). In germline, CDR1 is SGHTA, CDR2 FQGNSA. Trimming pared 6 bases from V and 1 base from J, leaving 12 bases between. This CDR3 spans 14 amino acids. The CDR3 nucleotides are TGTGCCAGCAGAACAGGCCCCCAGAACACTGAAGCTTTCTTT. As protein: CASRTGPQNTEAFF.

This chain connects TRBV18 to TRBJ2-2, with 9 bases identical to TRBD1. The CDR3 covers 16 residues. Germline assignment: CDR1 KGHSH and CDR2 LQKENI. Trimming took 2 bases from V and 7 from J; bases not matched to a gene: 8. The CDR3 reads CASSPEPGQGRGELFF. In DNA, the CDR3 is TGTGCCAGCTCACCAGAACCGGGACAGGGTCGCGGGGAGCTGTTTTTT. The full variable domain, in which reference TRBV18 and TRBJ2-2 provide the parts outside the CDR3, is NAGVMQNPRHLVRRRGQEARLRCSPMKGHSHVYWYRQLPEEGLKFMVYLQKENIIDESGMPKERFSAEFPKEGPSILRIQQVVRGDSAAYFCASSPEPGQGRGELFFGEGSRLTVL.

The CDR3 protein is CASSKSGLAKYNEQFF. CDR3 in DNA: TGTGCCAGTAGTAAATCGGGACTAGCGAAATACAATGAGCAGTTCTTC. This chain uses TRBV19 with TRBJ2-1, with 10 positions matching TRBD2. V trimming: 4 bases; J trimming: 4 bases; junction bases outside the gene matches: 7. This CDR3 comprises 16 residues. Looked up from germline, CDR1 is LNHDA and CDR2 is SQIVND (reference sequence).

V is TRBV28 and J is TRBJ2-1, with a possible D match to TRBD1 (5 bases). V was trimmed by 3 bases and J by 9 bases, leaving 15 bases between them. Germline V gene sequence: CDR1 MDHEN, CDR2 SYDVKM. The CDR3 covers 14 residues. In nucleotides, the CDR3 is TGTGCCAGCAGTTTGGCCAGGGTAATCAGTGAGCAGTTCTTC. It yields the protein CASSLARVISEQFF. The variable domain in full, with the rest retrieved from reference TRBV28 and TRBJ2-1, is DVKVTQSSRYLVKRTGEKVFLECVQDMDHENMFWYRQDPGLGLRLIYFSYDVKMKEKGDIPEGYSVSREKKERFSLILESASTNQTSMYLCASSLARVISEQFFGPGTRLTVL.

The rearrangement uses TRBV28 and TRBJ1-3, with 7 bases matching TRBD1. The V gene's germline CDR1 is MDHEN and CDR2 SYDVKM. V gave up 4 bases and J gave up 2 bases; unmatched junction bases: 5. The CDR3 length is 15 residues. The CDR3 coding sequence is TGTGCCAGCAGTTGGGGCGACAGGGCTGGAAACACCATATATTTT. It yields the protein CASSWGDRAGNTIYF.

This clone was seen once. The chain employs TRBV6-4 and TRBJ1-2, with D unresolved. The CDR3 contains 14 residues. CDR1 is MRHNA and CDR2 is SNTAGT in the germline V gene. V gave up 9 bases and J gave up 6 bases, with 20 bases separating them. Written as DNA, the CDR3 is TGTGCCAGACGGGGAGGGTTGATTGGTGATGGCTACACCTTC. It codes for CARRGGLIGDGYTF.

This chain connects TRBV29-1 to TRBJ1-1; D uncertain. CDR3 length equals 12 residues. The germline CDR1 and CDR2 sequences are SQVTM and ANQGSEA. Trimming pared 4 bases from V and 4 bases from J, leaving 10 bases between. Here the CDR3 reads CSVARGPTEAFF. The CDR3 nucleotides are TGCAGCGTTGCGCGGGGTCCCACTGAAGCTTTCTTT.

The V and J genes are TRBV3-1 (or the pseudogene TRBV3-2) and TRBJ2-7, with 9 bases fitting TRBD2. Losses at the gene ends were 5 bases for V and 0 bases for J; bases not matched to a gene: 2. This CDR3 has 14 amino acids. CDR1 is LGHDT, CDR2 YNNKEL, per germline (reference sequence). The CDR3 nucleotides are TGTGCCAGCAGCTTTAGCGGGGGCTCCTACGAGCAGTACTTC. Residues: CASSFSGGSYEQYF.

The rearrangement joins TRBV5-5 to TRBJ1-1; 9 positions match TRBD1. The CDR3 sequence is 15 residues long. The germline gives CDR1 SGHKS, CDR2 YYEKEE (reference sequence). Trimming removed 3 bases from V and 4 bases from J; junction bases left unmatched: 7. The CDR3 protein is CASSSQRTGATEAFF. The CDR3 DNA sequence: TGTGCCAGCAGCTCCCAAAGGACAGGGGCCACTGAAGCTTTCTTT.